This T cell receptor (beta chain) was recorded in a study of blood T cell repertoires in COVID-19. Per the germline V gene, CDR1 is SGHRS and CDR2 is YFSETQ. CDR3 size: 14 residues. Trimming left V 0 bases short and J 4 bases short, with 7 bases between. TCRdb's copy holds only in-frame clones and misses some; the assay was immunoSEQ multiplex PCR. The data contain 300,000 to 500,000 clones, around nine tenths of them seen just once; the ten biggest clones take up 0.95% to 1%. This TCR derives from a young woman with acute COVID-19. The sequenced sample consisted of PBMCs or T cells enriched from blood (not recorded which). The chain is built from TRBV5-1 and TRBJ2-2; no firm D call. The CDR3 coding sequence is TGCGCCAGCAGCTTGGCACAGTCCACCGGGGAGCTGTTTTTT. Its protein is CASSLAQSTGELFF.